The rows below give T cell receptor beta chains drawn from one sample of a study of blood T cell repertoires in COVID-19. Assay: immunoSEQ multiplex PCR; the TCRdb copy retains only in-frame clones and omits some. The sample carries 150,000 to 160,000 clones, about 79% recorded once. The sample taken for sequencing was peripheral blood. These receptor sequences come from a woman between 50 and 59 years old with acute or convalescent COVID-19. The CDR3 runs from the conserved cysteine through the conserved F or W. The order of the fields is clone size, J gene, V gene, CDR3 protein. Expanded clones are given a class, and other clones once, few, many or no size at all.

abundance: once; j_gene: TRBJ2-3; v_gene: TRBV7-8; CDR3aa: CASSLARLAGGRTDTQYF
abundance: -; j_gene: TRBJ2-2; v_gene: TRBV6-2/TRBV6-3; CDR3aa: CASSYTPSGSNTGELFF
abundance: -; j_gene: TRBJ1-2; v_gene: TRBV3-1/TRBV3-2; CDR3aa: CASSQERVNGYTF
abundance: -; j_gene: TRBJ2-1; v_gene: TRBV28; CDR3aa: CASNIRLDEQFF
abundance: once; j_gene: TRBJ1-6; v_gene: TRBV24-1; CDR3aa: CATSDFIVITGGSPLHF
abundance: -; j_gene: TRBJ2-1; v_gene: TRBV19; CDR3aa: CASSIGTLYNEQFF
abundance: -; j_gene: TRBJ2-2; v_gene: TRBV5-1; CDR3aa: CASSARSGTGELFF
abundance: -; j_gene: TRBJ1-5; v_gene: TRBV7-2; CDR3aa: CASSRTGMNGQPQHF
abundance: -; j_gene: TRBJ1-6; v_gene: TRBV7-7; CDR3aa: CARDSSYNSPLHF
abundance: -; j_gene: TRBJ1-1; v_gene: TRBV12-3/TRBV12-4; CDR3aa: CASSLRGDTEAFF
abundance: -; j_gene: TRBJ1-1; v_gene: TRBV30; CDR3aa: CAWKYGQQNTEAFF
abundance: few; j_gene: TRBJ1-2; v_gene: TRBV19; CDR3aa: CASSIGGVRIPYGYTF
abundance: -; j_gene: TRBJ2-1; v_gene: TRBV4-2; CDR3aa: CASSQVASEGEQFF
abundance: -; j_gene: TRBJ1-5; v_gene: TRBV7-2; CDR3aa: CASSLFGPLEVQPQHF
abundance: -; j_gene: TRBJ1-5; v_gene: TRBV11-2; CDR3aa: CASSLGTGGRQPQHF
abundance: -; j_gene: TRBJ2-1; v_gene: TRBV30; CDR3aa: CAWSVGRGEQFF
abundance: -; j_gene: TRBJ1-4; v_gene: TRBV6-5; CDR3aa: CASSYAQTATNEKLFF
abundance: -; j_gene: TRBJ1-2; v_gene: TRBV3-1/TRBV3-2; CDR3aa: CASSQDPTYGYTF
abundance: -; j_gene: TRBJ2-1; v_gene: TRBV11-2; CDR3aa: CASSLAGGRYNEQFF
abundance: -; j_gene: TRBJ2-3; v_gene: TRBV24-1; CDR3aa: CATSDDIAGGPGTQYF
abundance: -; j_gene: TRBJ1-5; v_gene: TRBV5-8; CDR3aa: CASSHTGMVGSNQPQHF
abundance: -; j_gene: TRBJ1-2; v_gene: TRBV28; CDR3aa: CASSPSAGRGYTF
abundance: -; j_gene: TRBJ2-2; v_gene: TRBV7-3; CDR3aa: CASSLTTAAGELFF
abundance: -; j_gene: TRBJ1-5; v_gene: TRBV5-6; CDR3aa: CASSERTANQPQHF
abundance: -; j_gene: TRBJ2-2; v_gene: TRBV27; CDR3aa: CASRGGRRGELFF
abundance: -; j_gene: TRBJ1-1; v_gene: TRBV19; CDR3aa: CASSSRQGADTEAFF
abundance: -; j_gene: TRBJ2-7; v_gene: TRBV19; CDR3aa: CASKGAGDSYEQYF
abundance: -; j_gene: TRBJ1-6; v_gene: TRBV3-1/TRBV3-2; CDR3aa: CASSPGQGVNSPLHF
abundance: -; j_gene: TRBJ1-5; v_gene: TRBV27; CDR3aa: CASSPDRGGNQPQHF
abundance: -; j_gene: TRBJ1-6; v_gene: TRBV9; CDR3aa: CASSGRTGNSPLHF
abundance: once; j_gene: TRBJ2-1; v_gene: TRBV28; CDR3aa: CASSSSGSSYNEQFF
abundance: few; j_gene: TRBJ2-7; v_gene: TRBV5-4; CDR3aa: CASSLGTSGSEQYF
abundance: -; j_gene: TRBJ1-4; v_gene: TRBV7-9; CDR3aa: CASSLGDRDNEKLFF
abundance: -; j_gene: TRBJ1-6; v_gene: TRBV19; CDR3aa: CASSISPNSPLHF
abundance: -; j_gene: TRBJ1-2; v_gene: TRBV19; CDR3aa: CASSIEARSRYTF
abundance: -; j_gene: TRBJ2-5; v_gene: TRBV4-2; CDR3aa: CASSASSGGQETQYF
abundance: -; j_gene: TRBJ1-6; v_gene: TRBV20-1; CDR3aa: CSASRGSYNSPLHF
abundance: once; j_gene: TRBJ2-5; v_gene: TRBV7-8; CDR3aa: CASSPQETQYF
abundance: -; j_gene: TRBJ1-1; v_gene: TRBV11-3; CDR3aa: CASSLSRATEAFF
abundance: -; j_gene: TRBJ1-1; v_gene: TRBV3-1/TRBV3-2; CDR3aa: CASSRQATEAFF
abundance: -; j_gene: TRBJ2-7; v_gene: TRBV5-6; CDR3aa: CASRRALAGIYEQYF
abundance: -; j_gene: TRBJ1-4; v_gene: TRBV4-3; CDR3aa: CASSQTHREGFGKLFF
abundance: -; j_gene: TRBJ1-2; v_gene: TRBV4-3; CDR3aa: CASSRAGNYGYTF
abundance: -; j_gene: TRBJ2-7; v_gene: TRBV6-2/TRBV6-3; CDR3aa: CASSYSPLRGAFYEQYF
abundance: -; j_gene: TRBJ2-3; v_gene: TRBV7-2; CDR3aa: CASSPGLAGGSQYF
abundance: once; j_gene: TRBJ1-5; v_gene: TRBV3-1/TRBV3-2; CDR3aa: CASSQDPTGSCNQPQHF
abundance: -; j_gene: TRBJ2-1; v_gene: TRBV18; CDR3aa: CASSGTSAYNEQFF
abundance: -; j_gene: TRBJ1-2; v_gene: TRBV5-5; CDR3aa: CASSLGSGATYGYTF
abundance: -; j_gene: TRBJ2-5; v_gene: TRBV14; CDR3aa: CASSQWTGSETQYF
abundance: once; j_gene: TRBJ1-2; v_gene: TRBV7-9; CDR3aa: CASSETGGGYTF
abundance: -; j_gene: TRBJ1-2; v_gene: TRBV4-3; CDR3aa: CASSQDFQGPPRTF
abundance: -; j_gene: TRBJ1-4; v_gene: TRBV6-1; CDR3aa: CASSEVPYNEKLFF
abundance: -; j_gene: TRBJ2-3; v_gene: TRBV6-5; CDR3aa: CASSSGGSDTQYF
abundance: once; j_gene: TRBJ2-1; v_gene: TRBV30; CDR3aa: CAWSVPGEQFF
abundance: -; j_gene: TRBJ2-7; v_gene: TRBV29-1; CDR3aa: CSVRTGHGTYEQYF
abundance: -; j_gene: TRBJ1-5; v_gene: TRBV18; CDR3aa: CASSPGQGNQPQHF
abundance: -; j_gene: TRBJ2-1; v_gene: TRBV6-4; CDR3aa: CASIGLAELLARSYNEQFF